These T cell receptor beta chains were read from a single sample in a study of blood T cell repertoires in COVID-19. Data came from immunoSEQ multiplex PCR; TCRdb stores just in-frame clones and leaves some out. Here the sample spans roughly 240,000 clones, more than 75% being singletons. The material sequenced was peripheral blood. The receptor set was obtained from a woman of 80 years or more with COVID-19, enrolled during active disease. Both conserved end residues are trimmed from each CDR3.

CDR3: SASDGGYGYT; V: TRBV20-1
CDR3: ASSIVQVNWQPQH; V: TRBV19
CDR3: ASSPGNTEAF; V: TRBV6-4
CDR3: ASRTQEGSGNTIY; V: TRBV11-2
CDR3: ASSGRQGWTQY; V: TRBV6-2/TRBV6-3
CDR3: ASSLAGTDGYT; V: TRBV7-2
CDR3: ASSYTDRPYGYT; V: TRBV6-6
CDR3: ASSQDTGVNQPQH; V: TRBV3-1/TRBV3-2
CDR3: ATTRQGSSPLH; V: TRBV15
CDR3: ASSSQNNQPQH; V: TRBV28
CDR3: AWSHRDGEQY; V: TRBV30
CDR3: ASSVRAGTANTEAF; V: TRBV9
CDR3: SASKGEDGYT; V: TRBV20-1
CDR3: ASSLARAANTEAF; V: TRBV11-1
CDR3: AWSPRRTGAINYGYT; V: TRBV30
CDR3: ASSPSLQGGEQF; V: TRBV5-1
CDR3: ASSFRGLDGYT; V: TRBV27
CDR3: AISVGPIGGTEAF; V: TRBV10-3
CDR3: SASHSQNTEAF; V: TRBV20-1
CDR3: ASSYGRGETQY; V: TRBV6-6
CDR3: ASSYYWDREAF; V: TRBV6-2/TRBV6-3
CDR3: ASIGSSAGNTIY; V: TRBV19
CDR3: ASSSGQGSQPQH; V: TRBV7-9
CDR3: ASSFGGHSPLH; V: TRBV7-2
CDR3: ASSTGIRSNQPQH; V: TRBV6-5
CDR3: ATGQNSDTQY; V: TRBV10-3